This T cell receptor beta chain appears in the sequencing data of a study of cytomegalovirus exposure and HLA in healthy donors. This CDR3 has 15 residues. Trimming stripped 5 bases from V and 4 bases from J, with 16 bases between. Germline V gene sequence: CDR1 SGDLS, CDR2 YYNGEE. The PCR made use of 60 Vbeta and 13 Jbeta primers. Some clones are missing from TCRdb's copy, which holds only in-frame ones; the method was immunoSEQ multiplex PCR. This table has some 110,000 clones, over 70% appearing once. The clonotype was recovered from a boy aged 10-17 years in good health and CMV-seronegative. Sequencing was performed on PBMCs. V and J are TRBV9 and TRBJ2-1, with a tentative D call TRBD2 (6 bases). CDR3 DNA sequence: TGTGCCAGCAGTGCATGGGGGGAACAATACAATGAGCAGTTCTTC. It codes for CASSAWGEQYNEQFF.